This TCR beta chain was profiled in a study of blood T cell repertoires in COVID-19. On the study more broadly: Sites in the United States, Italy and Spain provided acute and convalescent COVID-19 samples. From T cells, B-cell-depleted T cells, or PBMCs came the material, which was cDNA or gDNA.

V was shortened by 2 bases and J by 0 bases, with 11 bases between the two germline ends. CDR3 length: 15 amino acids. The germline V gene encodes CDR1 MNHNS and CDR2 SASEGT. Original handling: From reference gene primer amplification, estimates of nucleated cell counts were derived. The protocol was immunoSEQ multiplex PCR, while the TCRdb copy is restricted to in-frame clones and leaves out a portion. V and J calls and clone size are given by that table; D and trimming were obtained from the DNA. The sample consists of roughly 100,000 clones, 85% of them appearing once. V gene TRBV6-1 combines with J gene TRBJ2-7, with a possible D match to TRBD1 (5 bases). Sequenced input: peripheral blood. The receptor was isolated from a man aged 45-65 years with acute or convalescent COVID-19. CDR3: CASSEQGLSSYEQYF. The CDR3 DNA follows: TGTGCCAGCAGTGAACAGGGCCTAAGCTCCTACGAGCAGTACTTC.